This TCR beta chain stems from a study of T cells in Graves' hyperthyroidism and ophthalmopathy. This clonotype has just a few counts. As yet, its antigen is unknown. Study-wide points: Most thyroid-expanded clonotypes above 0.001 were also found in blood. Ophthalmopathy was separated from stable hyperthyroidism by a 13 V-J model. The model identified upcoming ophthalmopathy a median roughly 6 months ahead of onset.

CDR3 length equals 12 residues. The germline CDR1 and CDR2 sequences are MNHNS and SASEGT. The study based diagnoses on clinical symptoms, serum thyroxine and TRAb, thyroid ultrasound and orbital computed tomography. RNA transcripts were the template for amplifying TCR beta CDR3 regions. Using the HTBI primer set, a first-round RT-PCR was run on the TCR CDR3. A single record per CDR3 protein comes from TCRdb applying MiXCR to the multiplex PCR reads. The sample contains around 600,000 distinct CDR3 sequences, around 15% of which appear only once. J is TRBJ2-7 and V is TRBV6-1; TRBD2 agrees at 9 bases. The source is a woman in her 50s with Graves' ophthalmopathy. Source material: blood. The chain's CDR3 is CASLAGSYEQYF. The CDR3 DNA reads TGTGCTAGTCTAGCGGGATCATACGAGCAGTACTTC.